The rows below give T cell receptor beta chains drawn from one sample of a study of tumor and adjacent non-tumor tissue in lung cancer. From the multiplex PCR reads, TCRdb called clonotypes with MiXCR, one entry per CDR3 protein. Of 100,000 to 120,000 distinct CDR3 sequences listed, about 80% are singletons. Sequenced input: lung tumor tissue. These receptors came from a man between 65 and 79 years old with non-small cell lung cancer. Each CDR3 is given with its conserved first and last residue. The D gene is left open where the match is weak. The size field is filled for only some rows; it gives once, few, many or a size class.

J gene	V gene	D gene	clone size	CDR3 length	CDR3 protein	CDR3 DNA
TRBJ1-4	TRBV7-9	TRBD1	.	15	CASSLTRQGREKLFF	TGTGCCAGCAGCTTAACCCGACAGGGGCGTGAAAAACTGTTTTTT
TRBJ1-6	TRBV29-1	.	.	13	CSGTGAGNPPLHF	TGCAGCGGGACTGGGGCAGGCAATCCACCCCTCCACTTT
TRBJ1-2	TRBV20-1	.	.	13	CSALRGTLSGYTF	TGCAGTGCCCTTAGAGGGACGCTATCTGGCTACACCTTC
TRBJ2-7	TRBV10-1	TRBD1	.	14	CASSAPGQVWEQYF	TGTGCCAGCAGTGCCCCGGGACAGGTCTGGGAGCAGTACTTC
TRBJ2-7	TRBV6-6	.	once	15	CAGERPEGASYEQYF	TGTGCCGGCGAACGCCCAGAGGGCGCTTCCTACGAGCAGTACTTC
TRBJ1-6	TRBV5-6	.	.	15	CASSLKWRGNPALHF	TGTGCCAGCAGCTTGAAATGGAGGGGAAATCCAGCCCTCCACTTT
TRBJ1-5	TRBV29-1	.	.	11	CSAAYVDTQHF	TGCAGCGCCGCTTATGTAGATACGCAGCATTTT
TRBJ2-7	TRBV5-6	.	.	13	CASCEQTGYMQYF	TGTGCCAGCTGCGAACAGACTGGTTACATGCAGTACTTC
TRBJ2-2	TRBV28	.	.	15	CASTMRARNTEELFF	TGTGCCAGCACCATGCGGGCAAGGAACACCGAGGAGCTGTTTTTT
TRBJ2-7	TRBV6-6	TRBD1	many	16	CASSPVGQASSYEQYF	TGTGCCAGCAGTCCGGTAGGACAGGCCTCCTCCTACGAGCAGTACTTC
TRBJ2-5	TRBV7-9	.	.	15	CPSSSVVRGRETQYF	TGTCCCAGCAGCTCAGTCGTGAGGGGCCGAGAAACCCAGTACTTC
TRBJ2-3	TRBV20-1	.	.	12	CSVQDGTATQYF	TGCAGTGTCCAGGACGGCACAGCTACGCAGTATTTT
TRBJ2-3	TRBV12-3/TRBV12-4	.	.	17	CAISGGDGISETDTQYF	TGTGCTATCAGTGGAGGGGACGGGATTAGCGAGACAGATACGCAGTATTTT
TRBJ2-7	TRBV30	.	.	17	CAWSGALVGGLFYDQYF	TGTGCCTGGAGTGGAGCGCTGGTGGGAGGCCTCTTCTACGATCAGTACTTC
TRBJ2-2	TRBV11-2	TRBD1	few	16	CASSIVGTGVAGELFF	TGTGCCAGCAGTATAGTGGGCACAGGGGTTGCGGGGGAGCTGTTTTTT
TRBJ2-1	TRBV11-3	TRBD1	.	12	CASSDRLNDQFF	TGTGCCAGCTCGGACAGGCTCAATGATCAGTTCTTC
TRBJ2-1	TRBV10-3	.	.	13	CAINQGNRDEQFF	TGTGCCATCAACCAGGGTAACAGAGATGAGCAATTCTTC